This passage covers 31 T cell receptor beta chains from one sample sequenced in a study of blood T cells in healthy people across ages. Primed by a sample-barcoded 5' primer and a J-beta primer mix, a second PCR proceeded for about 6 to 12 cycles. TCRdb ran MiXCR on the 5' RACE reads and lists one entry per CDR3 protein. The table records roughly 1,100,000 distinct CDR3 sequences, about 25% of them present only once. Separately, the same data were catalogued under a study of T cells of mothers and their children.

Sequencing input: blood. These receptors came from a girl aged 2 to 9 in good health.

This clonotype was seen a few times. The chain has TRBV4-1 and TRBJ1-1, with a tentative D call TRBD1 (6 bases). The CDR3 is 17 amino acids. Per the germline V gene, CDR1 is MGHRA and CDR2 is YSYEKL. V gave up 7 bases and J gave up 0 bases, with 21 bases separating them. The CDR3 reads CASNFARPGGLNTEAFF. CDR3 DNA sequence: TGCGCCAGCAATTTCGCCAGGCCCGGGGGCCTGAACACTGAAGCTTTCTTT.

Comment on this clonotype: Just one base apart from a much larger clone, this may be a read error. The chain carries TRBV19 and TRBJ2-3; 7 nucleotides match TRBD2. The CDR3 sequence is 15 residues long. V dropped 3 bases and J dropped 1; count of bases not matched to a gene: 4. Germline V gene sequence: CDR1 LNHDA, CDR2 SQIVND (reference sequence). The CDR3 protein is CASSMESGGTDTQYF. CDR3 in DNA: TGTGCCAGTAGTATGGAAAGCGGGGGCACAGATACGCAGTATTTT. The variable domain in full, completed from reference TRBV19 and TRBJ2-3, reads DGGITQSPKYLFRKEGQNVTLSCEQNLNHDAMYWYRQDPGQGLRLIYYSQIVNDFQKGDIAEGYSVSREKKESFPLTVTSAQKNPTAFYLCASSMESGGTDTQYFGPGTRLTVL.

This clonotype was detected only a few times. The genes are TRBV28 and TRBJ2-5; a possible D gene is TRBD1 (6 bases). The last part of the DNA fits TRBJ2-1 better; the J call may be wrong. Germline values: CDR1 MDHEN, CDR2 SYDVKM. The CDR3 covers 18 residues. CDR3 in DNA: TGTGCCAGCAGCCTTCTGGTATGGGCAGGGGTAGGTTTCAGTGGGCAGTTCTTC. Translated, it gives CASSLLVWAGVGFSGQFF.

The rearrangement uses TRBV15 and TRBJ2-6; the match to TRBD1 covers 7 bases. The trim removed 2 bases at V and 0 bases at J, leaving 7 bases unmatched. This CDR3 region has 18 residues. Germline values: CDR1 LNHNV, CDR2 YYDKDF (reference sequence). CDR3: CATSRSETGLSGANVLTF. The CDR3 region has the DNA TGTGCCACCAGCAGATCCGAGACAGGGCTCTCTGGGGCCAACGTCCTGACTTTC.

V usage is TRBV9 and J usage is TRBJ1-3; D is ambiguous. Trimming took 1 base from V and 0 from J, leaving 5 bases between them. Germline V gives CDR1 SGDLS, CDR2 YYNGEE. The CDR3 totals 14 residues. CDR3 nucleotides: TGTGCCAGCAGCGTACTAAGCTCTGGAAACACCATATATTTT. Protein product: CASSVLSSGNTIYF.

In this sample, this clonotype turned up a few times. V is TRBV6-2 or TRBV6-3 and J is TRBJ2-7; D not certain. The CDR3 covers 14 residues. The V end lost 7 bases, the J end lost 2 bases, and 15 bases lay between the germline ends. Germline CDR1 MNHEY, CDR2 SVGEGT. CDR3 sequence reads: CASTERFNPYEQYF. The CDR3, as DNA: TGTGCCAGCACAGAGAGGTTTAACCCCTACGAGCAGTACTTC.

The table lists this clonotype with a few counts. This chain links TRBV7-6 with TRBJ2-5, with 7 bases fitting TRBD2. The J call could be wrong; TRBJ2-1 is a better fit for the DNA end. Looked up from germline, CDR1 is SGHVS and CDR2 is FNYEAQ. This CDR3 is 16 amino acids long. Here the CDR3 DNA reads TGTGCCAGCAGCCTATTAACTAGCGCGTCTTACAATGAGCAGTTCTTC. It encodes CASSLLTSASYNEQFF.

This clonotype appeared a few times. The chain is built from TRBV20-1 and TRBJ2-5; a possible D gene is TRBD1 (6 bases). Per the germline V gene, CDR1 is DFQATT and CDR2 is SNEGSKA (reference sequence). V was clipped by 6 bases and J by 7 bases, with 12 bases between them. The CDR3 spans 11 residues. CDR3 bases: TGCAGTGCACCTAGAGGGGGGACCCAGTACTTC. Translated: CSAPRGGTQYF.

This chain links TRBV6-1 with TRBJ2-1, with D tentatively TRBD1 (5 bases). V lost 4 bases and J lost 6, with 22 bases in between. The CDR3 has 17 amino acids. Germline V lookup: CDR1 MNHNS, CDR2 SASEGT. The CDR3 nucleotides are TGTGCCAGCAGTGGGACACGTTCCCTTCCAACAGGCAATGAGCAGTTCTTC. Translated, it gives CASSGTRSLPTGNEQFF.

There are a few counts of this clonotype. The chain links TRBV20-1 to TRBJ2-3; 8 bases fit TRBD2. J gave up 4 bases and V 5 bases, and 20 bases lay outside the gene matches. Germline CDR1 is DFQATT and CDR2 is SNEGSKA (reference sequence). The CDR3 extends over 18 amino acids. DNA of the CDR3: TGCAGTGCTCTTTTTACTAGCGGAGGCCTATGGGGGTCAGATACGCAGTATTTT. Residues: CSALFTSGGLWGSDTQYF.

Worth noting for this clonotype: An end of the junction differs from the germline gene, which may be a read error. This chain uses TRBV4-3 with TRBJ2-7; no reliable D call. From germline, CDR1 is LGHNA and CDR2 YSLEER. The CDR3 has 14 amino acids. The CDR3 coding sequence is TGCGCCAGCAGCCAAAACTTGGGCCGCTACGAGCAGTGCTTC. Translated: CASSQNLGRYEQCF.

This clonotype occurred a few times. The rearrangement links TRBV29-1 to TRBJ1-2; D remains unclear. Germline-derived CDR1 and CDR2 are SQVTM and ANQGSEA. The ends were cut back, 6 bases at V and 4 bases at J, with 12 bases in the middle. The length of the CDR3 is 12 residues. CDR3 DNA sequence: TGCAGCGTCCCCTTCGGGGTCTATGGCTACACCTTC. This translates into CSVPFGVYGYTF.

J is TRBJ2-7 and V is TRBV6-6; 9 positions match TRBD1. V lost 0 bases, J lost 3 bases, and 6 bases stayed unmatched. The CDR3 runs 16 residues. Per the germline V gene, CDR1 is MNHNY and CDR2 is SVGAGI (reference sequence). This chain's CDR3 is CASSYSGQGRIYEQYF. CDR3 DNA: TGTGCCAGCAGTTACTCGGGACAGGGAAGGATCTACGAGCAGTACTTC.

The chain uses TRBV5-1 and TRBJ1-1; D gene unclear. CDR1 is SGHRS and CDR2 is YFSETQ in the germline V gene. This CDR3 spans 15 amino acids. Trimming left V 0 bases short and J 6 bases short, with 15 bases between. This chain's CDR3 is CASSLVGSSVAEAFF. The CDR3 DNA reads as TGCGCCAGCAGCTTGGTAGGTTCGTCGGTCGCTGAAGCTTTCTTT.

DNA for the CDR3: TGTGCCAGCAGCGTAGTTGGTCGGAGATCCGGGGAGCTGTTTTTT. This translates into CASSVVGRRSGELFF. The gene calls are TRBV9 and TRBJ2-2; the D is unclear. This CDR3 spans 15 amino acids. V was trimmed by 0 bases and J by 6 bases, leaving 12 bases between them. Germline assignment: CDR1 SGDLS and CDR2 YYNGEE. The full variable domain, completed using reference TRBV9 and TRBJ2-2, is DSGVTQTPKHLITATGQRVTLRCSPRSGDLSVYWYQQSLDQGLQFLIQYYNGEERAKGNILERFSAQQFPDLHSELNLSSLELGDSALYFCASSVVGRRSGELFFGEGSRLTVL.

This clonotype was recorded a few times. This sequence joins TRBV6-1 and TRBJ2-5; the D is unclear. This CDR3 contains 14 residues. Germline CDR1 and CDR2: MNHNS and SASEGT. Trimming pared 1 base from V and 5 bases from J, leaving 11 bases between. CDR3 loop: CASSEETAVETQYF. The CDR3 region has the DNA TGTGCCAGCAGTGAAGAGACGGCAGTGGAGACCCAGTACTTC.

J is TRBJ2-1 and V is TRBV13, with D uncertain. CDR1 and CDR2 from the germline V gene are PRHDT and FYEKMQ (reference sequence). V was shortened by 3 bases and J by 9 bases, with 12 bases between the two germline ends. The CDR3 is 13 residues long. This CDR3 reads CASSFPGRTEQFF. In nucleotides, the CDR3 is TGTGCCAGCAGCTTCCCGGGTAGGACTGAGCAGTTCTTC.

This clonotype was picked up a small number of times. The genes are TRBV5-1 and TRBJ2-5; unclear D gene. The CDR3 is 15 amino acids. The V end was cut by 1 base, the J end by 5 bases, with 15 bases between. From germline, CDR1 is SGHRS and CDR2 YFSETQ. The CDR3 region is CASSLIGSVAETQYF. The CDR3 region has the DNA TGCGCCAGCAGCTTGATCGGATCTGTGGCGGAGACCCAGTACTTC.

This clonotype was picked up a small number of times. The chain links TRBV29-1 to TRBJ2-5; D is undetermined. The J call may be incorrect, as the DNA end agrees better with TRBJ2-1. The CDR3 is 10 amino acids. Per the germline V gene, CDR1 is SQVTM and CDR2 is ANQGSEA. Here the CDR3 DNA reads TGCAGCCCGGGTTGTAATGAGCAGTTCTTC. It translates to CSPGCNEQFF.

This clonotype was detected only a few times. V and J are TRBV12-3 or TRBV12-4 and TRBJ1-1; perhaps TRBD1 as D (5 bases). This CDR3 comprises 15 residues. The ends were cut back, 1 base at V and 2 bases at J, with 11 bases in the middle. This CDR3 is CASSLDGDPNTEAFF. The CDR3 DNA reads as TGTGCCAGCAGTTTAGATGGGGACCCCAACACTGAAGCTTTCTTT.

Many counts were recorded for this clonotype. This chain links TRBV9 with TRBJ2-5; TRBD1 might be the D (6 bases). V gave up 4 bases and J gave up 4 bases, with 20 bases separating them. The CDR3 length is 16 residues. CDR1 is SGDLS, CDR2 YYNGEE, per germline. The CDR3, as DNA: TGTGCCAGCAGCCCCGGACAGCCAGGGATTGGAGAGACCCAGTACTTC. This codes for CASSPGQPGIGETQYF.

This clonotype was found a few times. The chain is built from TRBV10-3 and TRBJ2-7, with TRBD1 identical over 9 bases. The CDR3 length is 16 residues. Germline trimming cut 2 bases from V and 7 bases from J; bases unmatched to any gene: 12. CDR1 is ENHRY and CDR2 is SYGVKD in the germline V gene. The DNA for the CDR3 is TGTGCCATCAGTGAGGAAGGGACAGGGTGGCTGAGGGAGCAGTACTTC. It specifies CAISEEGTGWLREQYF.

This clonotype was detected only a few times. No conserved phenylalanine or tryptophan ends this CDR3, so it is likely a read error. The chain combines TRBV3-1 with TRBJ1-6; D is unresolved. CDR3 length: 16 amino acids. The germline V gene encodes CDR1 LGHDT and CDR2 YNNKEL (reference sequence). The V end was cut by 5 bases, the J end by 7 bases, with 18 bases between. The CDR3 reads CASSSPVGGKNSPLHI. The CDR3 region has the DNA TGTGCCAGCAGCTCCCCAGTGGGCGGGAAGAATTCACCCCTCCACATT.

This clonotype was seen ten or more times. The gene calls are TRBV6-2 or TRBV6-3 and TRBJ2-7, with 9 nucleotides matching TRBD2. J was trimmed by 0 bases and V by 4 bases; bases with no gene match: 7. CDR1 MNHEY and CDR2 SVGEGT come from the germline V gene. The CDR3 runs 16 residues. CDR3 nucleotide sequence: TGTGCCAGCAGTTTATCCCTAGCGGGGACCTCCTACGAGCAGTACTTC. Translated: CASSLSLAGTSYEQYF.

The chain is built from TRBV4-2 and TRBJ2-3; TRBD2 might be the D (6 bases). Trimming cost V 2 bases and J 2 bases, with 14 bases left between them. Germline-derived CDR1 and CDR2 are LGHNA and YNFKEQ. The CDR3 runs 16 residues. The CDR3 spells CASSQFPGEDTDTQYF. The CDR3 bases are TGTGCCAGCAGCCAATTTCCGGGGGAGGACACAGATACGCAGTATTTT.

For the CDR3, the DNA is TGCGCCAGCAGCTTGGCGGGGTCGCTTAGCACAGATACGCAGTATTTT. It yields the protein CASSLAGSLSTDTQYF. The rearrangement uses TRBV5-1 and TRBJ2-3; tentative D call: TRBD2 (5 bases). The CDR3 has 16 amino acids. V lost 0 bases to trimming and J lost 0 bases, with 11 bases between them. Germline V gene data show CDR1 as SGHRS and CDR2 as YFSETQ. The variable domain in full, completed from reference TRBV5-1 and TRBJ2-3, reads KAGVTQTPRYLIKTRGQQVTLSCSPISGHRSVSWYQQTPGQGLQFLFEYFSETQRNKGNFPGRFSGRQFSNSRSEMNVSTLELGDSALYLCASSLAGSLSTDTQYFGPGTRLTVL.

The J gene is TRBJ2-3, the V gene TRBV7-8, with D possibly being TRBD1 or TRBD2 (5 bases each). Trimming cost V 3 bases and J 3 bases, with 19 bases left between them. The CDR3 loop spans 17 amino acids. In germline, CDR1 is SGHVS, CDR2 FQNEAQ. The CDR3 DNA follows: TGTGCCAGCAGCTTCCCCCCCGGGACGGATTTTACAGATACGCAGTATTTT. Translating it yields CASSFPPGTDFTDTQYF. The whole variable domain, filled in from reference TRBV7-8 and TRBJ2-3, reads GAGVSQSPRYKVAKRGQDVALRCDPISGHVSLFWYQQALGQGPEFLTYFQNEAQLDKSGLPSDRFFAERPEGSVSTLKIQRTQQEDSAVYLCASSFPPGTDFTDTQYFGPGTRLTVL.

This chain uses TRBV12-3 or TRBV12-4 with TRBJ1-2, with D hard to call. CDR3 length equals 12 residues. With 3 bases removed from V and 10 bases from J, the gap between germline ends came to 12 bases. CDR3 region: CASSFTKGDYTF. The DNA of the CDR3 is TGTGCCAGCAGTTTTACTAAGGGCGACTACACCTTC.

This CDR3 reads CASKGDRNIQYF. Here the CDR3 DNA reads TGTGCCAGCAAGGGAGATAGGAACATTCAGTACTTC. This chain connects TRBV6-5 to TRBJ2-4; D is perhaps TRBD2 (5 bases). CDR3 size: 12 residues. CDR1 and CDR2 (germline): MNHEY, SVGAGI. Trimming shortened V by 7 bases and J by 7 bases, and 11 bases separated the two germline ends.

V gene TRBV19 combines with J gene TRBJ1-1; possible D gene TRBD1, 5 bases. This CDR3 comprises 14 residues. V was shortened by 3 bases and J by 1 base, with 9 bases between the two germline ends. Germline assignment: CDR1 LNHDA and CDR2 SQIVND (reference sequence). CDR3 DNA: TGTGCCAGTAGTATCGGGGGGACGAACACTGAAGCTTTCTTT. Protein: CASSIGGTNTEAFF.

This sequence joins TRBV7-9 and TRBJ2-7; TRBD1 matches 9 bases. The length of the CDR3 is 14 residues. From germline, CDR1 is SEHNR and CDR2 FQNEAQ (reference sequence). V gave up 5 bases and J gave up 5 bases; unmatched junction bases: 7. The CDR3: CASSHRDRDNEQYF. The DNA for the CDR3 is TGTGCCAGCAGCCATCGGGACAGGGACAACGAGCAGTACTTC.